This T cell receptor beta chain was documented in a study of cytomegalovirus exposure and HLA in healthy donors. Germline V gives CDR1 LGHNA, CDR2 YSLEER. The CDR3 loop spans 18 amino acids. V gave up 3 bases and J gave up 2 bases; unmatched junction bases: 8. Both 60 Vbeta primers and 13 Jbeta primers went into the PCR. Sequencing was performed with immunoSEQ multiplex PCR; in TCRdb, only in-frame clones are kept and a portion is missing. Found here are nearly 110,000 clones, roughly 71% of them singletons; the top ten hold more than 2.5%. Input material: PBMCs. The chain is built from TRBV4-3 and TRBJ2-1; 12 bases fit TRBD2. This receptor was identified in a male donor in good health and CMV-seropositive. The CDR3 coding sequence is TGCGCCAGCAGCCATAAGACATCTAGCGGGGGGGCCTACAATGAGCAGTTCTTC. As protein: CASSHKTSSGGAYNEQFF.